One sample yielded the 7 T cell receptor beta chains listed below, sequenced in a study of blood T cell repertoires in COVID-19. Some clones are missing from TCRdb's copy, which holds only in-frame ones; the method was immunoSEQ multiplex PCR. Among around 49,000 clones listed, 70% to 80% were seen once. Input material: PBMCs or T cells enriched from blood (not recorded which). The source is a woman aged 45-60 years with acute COVID-19.

The chain links TRBV5-6 to TRBJ1-2; D is unresolved. The CDR3 has 14 amino acids. Germline V gene lookup returns CDR1 SGHDT and CDR2 YYEEEE. V was clipped by 3 bases and J by 3 bases, with 12 bases between them. The CDR3 sequence: CASSWGREHYGYTF. The DNA for the CDR3 is TGTGCCAGCAGCTGGGGAAGGGAGCACTATGGCTACACCTTC.

The rearrangement links TRBV2 to TRBJ1-2; no definite D call. The CDR3 is 12 residues long. Germline assignment: CDR1 SNHLY and CDR2 FYNNEI. V lost 2 bases to trimming and J lost 4 bases, with 5 bases between them. As DNA, the CDR3 is TGTGCCAGCAGTGAACGGAGCTATGGCTACACCTTC. Encoded protein: CASSERSYGYTF.

This sequence joins TRBV9 and TRBJ1-3, with D perhaps matching TRBD1 (5 bases). CDR3 length: 16 residues. CDR1 is SGDLS, CDR2 YYNGEE, per germline. V lost 2 bases, J lost 0 bases, and 12 bases lay in between. The CDR3: CASSVDDRNSGNTIYF. Here the CDR3 DNA reads TGTGCCAGCAGCGTTGACGACAGAAACTCTGGAAACACCATATATTTT.

By sample fraction, this clone is large. This rearrangement joins TRBV5-6 to TRBJ1-4; 7 bases map to TRBD1. The CDR3 covers 14 residues. V gave up 4 bases and J gave up 7 bases; unmatched junction bases: 7. CDR1 SGHDT and CDR2 YYEEEE come from the germline V gene. CDR3 region: CASSPGTVTEKLFF. Here the CDR3 DNA reads TGTGCCAGCAGCCCTGGGACAGTGACTGAAAAACTGTTTTTT.

This sequence joins TRBV6-1 and TRBJ1-4; D not resolved. The V end lost 2 bases, the J end lost 5 bases, and 12 bases lay between the germline ends. The CDR3 spans 15 residues. Germline assignment: CDR1 MNHNS and CDR2 SASEGT. The CDR3 DNA sequence: TGTGCCAGCAGTGAATATGTCCGAGAGAATGAAAAACTGTTTTTT. Its protein is CASSEYVRENEKLFF.

This clone was detected only a few times. Its ends do not fully match the called genes, so a read error is possible. The rearrangement uses TRBV5-4 and TRBJ2-2; D is unresolved. CDR1 and CDR2 (germline): SGHNT, YYREEE (reference sequence). This CDR3 comprises 14 residues. This CDR3 reads CASSLTQNAGELFF. The CDR3 DNA sequence: TGTGCCAGCAGCTTGACGCAGAACGCCGGGGAGCTGTTTTTT.

The gene calls are TRBV10-1 and TRBJ2-1; the D gene is possibly TRBD1 (6 bases). This CDR3 has 14 residues. The germline CDR1 and CDR2 sequences are WNHNN and SYGVQD (reference sequence). V lost 2 bases and J 8 bases, leaving 13 bases between the germline ends. The CDR3 DNA sequence: TGCGCCAGCAGTGAGGGGGGCCAAGTCCATGAGCAGTTCTTC. It codes for CASSEGGQVHEQFF.